These 20 T cell receptor beta chains share one sample of origin, sequenced in a study of response to subunit inactivated influenza vaccine. Using its own MiXCR run on the RT-PCR reads, TCRdb lists one record per CDR3 protein. The sample has 600,000 to 850,000 distinct CDR3 sequences; about 15% are singletons. This material consisted of PBMCs from blood, taken approximately 15 days before vaccination. Every receptor here comes from a man aged 50-59 years who received an inactivated influenza vaccine.

This chain joins TRBV19 and TRBJ2-1; D not resolved. The CDR3 sequence is 13 residues long. V was shortened by 2 bases and J by 4 bases, with 6 bases between the two germline ends. Germline-derived CDR1 and CDR2 are LNHDA and SQIVND (reference sequence). The CDR3 loop is CASSIRGYNEQFF. The CDR3 coding sequence is TGTGCCAGTAGTATACGTGGGTACAATGAGCAGTTCTTC.

This clonotype was seen ten or more times. The chain joins TRBV20-1 to TRBJ2-3; 13 nucleotides agree with TRBD2. V trimming: 3 bases; J trimming: 4 bases; junction bases outside the gene matches: 7. Germline lookup yields CDR1 DFQATT and CDR2 SNEGSKA (reference sequence). The CDR3 totals 16 residues. In DNA, the CDR3 is TGCAGTGCTAGCGGACTAGCGGGAGTGGGCCCAGATACGCAGTATTTT. It encodes CSASGLAGVGPDTQYF.

The J gene is TRBJ2-5, the V gene TRBV3-1, with 10 bases lining up with TRBD2. Per the germline V gene, CDR1 is LGHDT and CDR2 is YNNKEL (reference sequence). The V gene end was trimmed by 3 bases and the J gene end by 5 bases; junction bases not matched to a gene: 12. The CDR3 sequence is 17 residues long. CDR3: CASSHTPQRGGRETQYF. The CDR3 bases are TGTGCCAGCAGCCATACCCCTCAGCGGGGGGGCCGGGAGACCCAGTACTTC.

This clonotype appeared many times. The rearrangement uses TRBV7-9 and TRBJ1-4, with D possibly TRBD1 on 5 matching bases. Trimming pared 5 bases from V and 4 bases from J, leaving 11 bases between. The germline CDR1 and CDR2 sequences are SEHNR and FQNEAQ (reference sequence). The CDR3 totals 14 residues. DNA of the CDR3: TGTGCCAGCAGCCCCCGGGGGAATAATGAAAAACTGTTTTTT. It translates to CASSPRGNNEKLFF.

This clonotype was seen only a few times. This rearrangement joins TRBV11-2 to TRBJ2-3; no definite D call. Trimming removed 2 bases from V and 0 bases from J, with 21 bases in between. The germline CDR1 and CDR2 sequences are SGHAT and FQNNGV. This CDR3 contains 19 residues. The CDR3 loop is CASSLQIRVGGTSTDTQYF. The CDR3 DNA follows: TGTGCCAGCAGCTTACAAATTCGGGTAGGCGGTACAAGCACAGATACGCAGTATTTT.

This clonotype was counted a few times. The chain employs TRBV3-1 and TRBJ2-7; D is ambiguous. This CDR3 has 18 amino acids. Germline V lookup: CDR1 LGHDT, CDR2 YNNKEL (reference sequence). V was clipped by 0 bases and J by 0 bases, with 18 bases between them. CDR3 bases: TGTGCCAGCAGCCAAGATCGTCTTCGACACGGAAGCTCCTACGAGCAGTACTTC. It codes for CASSQDRLRHGSSYEQYF.

The chain couples TRBV7-9 to TRBJ1-2; 7 nucleotides align to TRBD1. CDR1 is SEHNR, CDR2 FQNEAQ, per germline (reference sequence). This CDR3 spans 14 amino acids. V dropped 5 bases and J dropped 5; count of bases not matched to a gene: 8. Here the CDR3 reads CASSIQGDRYGYTF. The CDR3 region has the DNA TGTGCCAGCAGCATTCAGGGGGATAGATATGGCTACACCTTC. Together with reference TRBV7-9 and TRBJ1-2, the CDR3 gives the full variable domain: DTGVSQNPRHKITKRGQNVTFRCDPISEHNRLYWYRQTLGQGPEFLTYFQNEAQLEKSRLLSDRFSAERPKGSFSTLEIQRTEQGDSAMYLCASSIQGDRYGYTFGSGTRLTVV.

The V and J genes are TRBV27 and TRBJ2-1; a possible D gene is TRBD1 (6 bases). Looked up from germline, CDR1 is MNHEY and CDR2 is SMNVEV (reference sequence). Trimming stripped 3 bases from V and 0 bases from J, with 12 bases between. The CDR3 runs 16 residues. CDR3 protein: CASSFGGPSSYNEQFF. CDR3 bases: TGTGCCAGCAGTTTTGGGGGCCCGAGCTCCTACAATGAGCAGTTCTTC.

This chain joins TRBV20-1 and TRBJ1-2; D may be TRBD1 (6 bases). There are 15 residues in the CDR3. Germline V gene data show CDR1 as DFQATT and CDR2 as SNEGSKA (reference sequence). V lost 4 bases and J lost 3, with 18 bases in between. The CDR3 reads CSATPAGHLDYGYTF. The CDR3 nucleotides read TGCAGTGCTACCCCGGCGGGACATCTTGACTATGGCTACACCTTC.

V and J are TRBV20-1 and TRBJ1-5; D not resolved. The ends were cut back, 5 bases at V and 9 bases at J, with 14 bases in the middle. This CDR3 is built from 12 residues. Germline assignment: CDR1 DFQATT and CDR2 SNEGSKA (reference sequence). In nucleotides, the CDR3 is TGCAGTGCTGGGGATGTTCCGGGGCCCCAGCATTTT. Protein: CSAGDVPGPQHF.

This clonotype was recorded a few times. This chain joins TRBV3-1 and TRBJ2-7, with a possible D match to TRBD1 (6 bases). Deletions cut 2 bases from V and 2 bases from J, with 10 bases between. Per the germline V gene, CDR1 is LGHDT and CDR2 is YNNKEL (reference sequence). This CDR3 is 14 amino acids long. CDR3 in amino acids: CASSQTGTPYEQYF. Written as DNA, the CDR3 is TGTGCCAGCAGCCAAACCGGGACACCCTACGAGCAGTACTTC.

CDR3 region: CSVGRRDRLGAYEQYF. DNA for the CDR3: TGCAGCGTCGGTAGACGAGACAGGCTAGGGGCCTACGAGCAGTACTTC. The chain combines TRBV29-1 with TRBJ2-7, with a possible D match to TRBD1 (6 bases). Germline CDR1 and CDR2: SQVTM and ANQGSEA. The CDR3 runs to 16 residues. V was shortened by 6 bases and J by 2 bases, with 23 bases between the two germline ends.

This clonotype was seen a few times. The V and J genes are TRBV6-5 and TRBJ1-2, with D possibly TRBD1 on 5 matching bases. Germline CDR1 and CDR2: MNHEY and SVGAGI. The germline V and J ends were trimmed by 2 bases and 0 bases, with 19 bases remaining between them. The CDR3 consists of 18 residues. The CDR3 region is CASSYGPTGLGANYGYTF. CDR3 coding DNA: TGTGCCAGCAGTTACGGACCAACAGGACTTGGGGCTAACTATGGCTACACCTTC.

The chain couples TRBV2 to TRBJ1-5, with 10 bases identical to TRBD1. Trimming cost V 3 bases and J 9 bases; bases outside gene matches: 5. The germline V gene has CDR1 SNHLY and CDR2 FYNNEI. This CDR3 is built from 14 residues. CDR3 nucleotides: TGTGCCAGCAGTGACAGGACAGGGGGTCGGCCCCAGCATTTT. Amino acids: CASSDRTGGRPQHF.

This clonotype was seen more than once but under ten times. This sequence joins TRBV29-1 and TRBJ2-6; no definite D call. Germline lookup yields CDR1 SQVTM and CDR2 ANQGSEA. This CDR3 spans 14 amino acids. The V end was cut by 3 bases, the J end by 1 base, with 7 bases between. CDR3 coding DNA: TGCAGCGTTGACGGTGAATCTGGGGCCAACGTCCTGACTTTC. This translates into CSVDGESGANVLTF.

This clonotype was observed a handful of times. The genes are TRBV3-1 and TRBJ2-5; no clear D gene. Germline lookup yields CDR1 LGHDT and CDR2 YNNKEL (reference sequence). V lost 0 bases and J 4 bases, leaving 6 bases between the germline ends. CDR3 length: 13 residues. DNA of the CDR3: TGTGCCAGCAGCCAAGACTTAGTAGAGACCCAGTACTTC. This gives the protein CASSQDLVETQYF.

This chain links TRBV5-5 with TRBJ2-3; D remains unclear. Per the germline V gene, CDR1 is SGHKS and CDR2 is YYEKEE (reference sequence). The ends were cut back, 0 bases at V and 4 bases at J, with 21 bases in the middle. The CDR3 length is 18 residues. For the CDR3, the DNA is TGTGCCAGCAGCTTGGCCGGTAGGGTGGCTCTTCGGGCAGATACGCAGTATTTT. Translated: CASSLAGRVALRADTQYF.

This clonotype turned up a few times. The chain employs TRBV7-6 and TRBJ2-7; 11 bases line up with TRBD2. CDR1 and CDR2 from the germline V gene are SGHVS and FNYEAQ. Trimming took 5 bases from V and 2 from J; bases not matched to a gene: 5. CDR3 size: 15 residues. The chain's CDR3 is CASSPGSGGAYEQYF. The DNA of the CDR3 is TGTGCCAGCAGCCCGGGTAGCGGGGGGGCCTACGAGCAGTACTTC.

This clonotype was picked up many times. The chain employs TRBV2 and TRBJ2-7; no definite D call. CDR1 and CDR2 from the germline V gene are SNHLY and FYNNEI. There are 12 residues in the CDR3. V was trimmed by 6 bases and J by 3 bases, leaving 9 bases between them. The CDR3 loop reads CASSQDNYEQYF. DNA for the CDR3: TGTGCCAGCAGCCAAGACAACTACGAGCAGTACTTC.

This clonotype has just a few counts. The chain combines TRBV12-3 or TRBV12-4 with TRBJ2-3; D may be TRBD1 or TRBD2 (6 bases each). The length of the CDR3 is 16 residues. The V end lost 4 bases, the J end lost 4 bases, and 18 bases lay between the germline ends. The CDR3 DNA sequence: TGTGCCAGCAGTTGGAGGGGGAAGGAAGGGCCAGATACGCAGTATTTT. This codes for CASSWRGKEGPDTQYF.